A selection of T cell receptor beta chains follows, all from one sample in a study of patients and donors after allogeneic stem cell transplantation. In TCRdb, the RT-PCR reads were re-called with MiXCR into one record per CDR3 protein. Altogether approximately 140,000 distinct CDR3 sequences are present, about 40% being singletons, with the ten largest covering about 50%. Specimen: blood, either unsorted or a sorted T cell fraction (not recorded which). The receptors originated from a human donor who was either an allogeneic HSCT recipient or a stem cell or donor lymphocyte infusion donor (not recorded which). It is not recorded whose cells these are; they may come from a transplant donor. The CDR3 runs from the conserved cysteine through the conserved F or W. A D gene is named only where the DNA matches it firmly. A clone size is listed for some rows: how often the clone was seen (once, few, many), or a class if it is expanded.

abundance,d_gene,len,v_gene,j_gene,CDR3aa,CDR3nt
.,.,14,TRBV28,TRBJ1-5,CASSLVLRGQPQHF,TGTGCCAGCAGTTTGGTCCTCCGCGGGCAGCCCCAGCATTTT
.,.,15,TRBV6-1,TRBJ2-3,CASSGTTGSTDTQYF,TGTGCCAGCAGCGGGACGACAGGAAGCACAGATACGCAGTATTTT
few,.,13,TRBV25-1,TRBJ1-2,CASSELWSWGYTF,TGTGCCAGCAGTGAATTATGGAGTTGGGGCTACACCTTC
.,.,14,TRBV20-1,TRBJ1-4,CSARRGPPAEKLFF,TGCAGTGCTAGAAGGGGACCCCCGGCGGAAAAACTGTTTTTT
few,.,14,TRBV20-1,TRBJ2-1,CSARDSGSYNEQFF,TGCAGTGCTAGAGACAGCGGCTCCTACAATGAGCAGTTCTTC
.,.,15,TRBV7-9,TRBJ1-6,CASSQTGFGNSPLHF,TGTGCCAGCAGTCAGACAGGCTTCGGAAATTCACCCCTCCACTTT
.,.,15,TRBV15,TRBJ2-4,CATSRGQGRGYIQYF,TGTGCCACCAGCAGAGGCCAGGGTAGAGGTTACATTCAGTACTTC
few,.,14,TRBV7-3,TRBJ2-3,CASSPGGSTDTQYF,TGTGCCAGCAGCCCCGGGGGCAGCACAGATACGCAGTATTTT
.,TRBD2,15,TRBV12-3/TRBV12-4,TRBJ2-5,CASSQLAGLQETQYF,TGTGCCAGCAGCCAGCTAGCGGGGCTTCAAGAGACCCAGTACTTC
many,TRBD2,15,TRBV7-9,TRBJ2-1,CASSPTGRGYNEQFF,TGTGCCAGCAGTCCAACGGGGCGGGGGTACAATGAGCAGTTCTTC
.,.,13,TRBV28,TRBJ2-2,CASHAPNTGELFF,TGTGCCAGTCATGCCCCGAACACCGGGGAGCTGTTTTTT
.,TRBD1,16,TRBV7-9,TRBJ1-5,CASSLARQGVDQPQHF,TGTGCCAGCAGCTTAGCGAGGCAGGGGGTGGATCAGCCCCAGCATTTT
few,.,16,TRBV12-3/TRBV12-4,TRBJ1-3,CASSLPPAYSGNTIYF,TGTGCCAGCAGTTTACCGCCGGCGTACTCTGGAAACACCATATATTTT
once,.,15,TRBV12-3/TRBV12-4,TRBJ1-2,CASTTRRILNYGYTF,TGTGCCAGCACTACCCGACGGATTCTTAACTATGGCTACACCTTC
few,.,15,TRBV4-2,TRBJ1-2,CASSQAGVANYGYTF,TGTGCCAGCAGCCAAGCAGGGGTGGCTAACTATGGCTACACCTTC
.,.,14,TRBV21-1,TRBJ1-1,CASTPVLEGSEAFF,TGTGCCAGCACCCCGGTCCTGGAAGGCTCTGAAGCTTTCTTT
few,.,13,TRBV29-1,TRBJ2-2,CSVEMGVTGELFF,TGCAGCGTTGAAATGGGCGTGACCGGGGAGCTGTTTTTT
.,TRBD1,14,TRBV6-5,TRBJ1-2,CASSYRDREGGYTF,TGTGCCAGCAGTTACCGTGACAGGGAAGGGGGCTACACCTTC
.,.,14,TRBV6-1,TRBJ1-1,CASSEDLGSTEAFF,TGTGCCAGCAGTGAAGACCTAGGGAGCACTGAAGCTTTCTTT
few,.,13,TRBV28,TRBJ2-4,CASKLSPKNIQYF,TGTGCCAGCAAACTAAGTCCCAAAAACATTCAGTACTTC
.,.,13,TRBV12-3/TRBV12-4,TRBJ1-2,CASSPQHFHGYTF,TGTGCCAGCAGTCCCCAACATTTTCATGGCTACACCTTC
few,.,15,TRBV29-1,TRBJ2-2,CIGAPGRRLPGELFF,TGCATCGGGGCTCCGGGACGGAGGTTGCCCGGGGAGCTGTTTTTT
few,.,12,TRBV12-3/TRBV12-4,TRBJ1-5,CASSNGGGEQHF,TGTGCCAGCAGTAACGGTGGAGGAGAGCAGCATTTT
.,.,14,TRBV3-1,TRBJ2-5,CASSQFHREETQYF,TGTGCCAGCAGCCAATTTCACAGGGAGGAGACCCAGTACTTC
few,TRBD1,16,TRBV20-1,TRBJ1-1,CSAPRTGTGGGTEAFF,TGCAGTGCTCCCAGAACAGGGACAGGGGGCGGAACTGAAGCTTTCTTT
.,TRBD1,16,TRBV4-3,TRBJ1-2,CASSQERDRAFYGYTF,TGCGCCAGCAGCCAAGAAAGGGACAGAGCCTTTTATGGCTACACCTTC
.,.,12,TRBV12-3/TRBV12-4,TRBJ1-3,CASGQIGNTIYF,TGTGCCAGCGGGCAGATTGGAAACACCATATATTTT
few,TRBD1,14,TRBV20-1,TRBJ1-2,CSARGDRIISGYTF,TGCAGTGCTAGGGGGGACAGAATTATCTCTGGCTACACCTTC